This T cell receptor (beta chain) was retrieved from a study of shared clonotypes between healthy human individuals. All donors were Caucasian adults living in Nashville, Tennessee. A deep-level run was used for the assay. Original handling: ImmunoSEQ output lacked quality scores and full-length reads, limiting matched filtering. Sequencing used immunoSEQ multiplex PCR; TCRdb keeps in-frame clones, though not all of them. The DNA was the basis for D and trimming; V, J and clone size are from that table. The table lists about 490,000 clones, about 80% of them singletons, with 9.5% to 15% in the top ten. The TCR comes from a woman between 40 and 55 years old in good health. Some clones in this sample may be carry-over from other donors' samples. Sequencing was done on a sample of PBMCs.

CDR3 region: CAISRTGDTEAFF. The CDR3 region has the DNA TGTGCCATCAGTAGGACAGGGGACACTGAAGCTTTCTTT. The chain uses TRBV10-3 and TRBJ1-1; TRBD1 agrees at 9 bases. The CDR3 runs 13 residues. J lost 3 bases, V lost 5 bases, and 1 base had no gene match. Germline lookup yields CDR1 ENHRY and CDR2 SYGVKD.